A selection of T cell receptor beta chains follows, all from one sample in a study of T cell changes during pregnancy in multiple sclerosis. This table comes from immunoSEQ multiplex PCR, and its TCRdb copy is limited to in-frame clones, with some not included. The repertoire holds 60,000 to 85,000 clones, with 90% to 95% as singletons. The sequencing used peripheral blood, collected in the second trimester of pregnancy. These receptors originate from a female donor with multiple sclerosis, enrolled in a pregnancy study. CDR3s include the opening cysteine and the closing phenylalanine or tryptophan. The D gene is left open where the match is weak. Expanded clones get a size class; other rows say once, few or many, or leave the size out.

size,D,J,V,length,CDR3
once,-,TRBJ2-7,TRBV4-1,15,CASSQVGDISYEQYF
-,-,TRBJ1-2,TRBV7-9,15,CASSLGVSGAYGYTF
-,-,TRBJ2-2,TRBV7-3,13,CASRGTNTGELFF
once,TRBD1,TRBJ2-1,TRBV7-3,17,CASSSDVRTGLEDEQFF
-,-,TRBJ2-5,TRBV11-1,15,CASSSLGQFQETQYF
-,-,TRBJ1-2,TRBV5-6,16,CASSLWGEPVRYGYTF
-,TRBD2,TRBJ2-1,TRBV29-1,14,CSVFGTSGSNEQFF
-,-,TRBJ2-7,TRBV9,15,CASSDPSSASHEQYF
-,-,TRBJ2-1,TRBV7-2,15,CASSLAGVKGNEQFF
-,-,TRBJ1-5,TRBV30,13,CAWSFNRDQPQHF
-,-,TRBJ1-1,TRBV29-1,11,CSAQGNTEAFF
-,TRBD2,TRBJ2-7,TRBV7-8,13,CASSGSGRYEQYF
-,-,TRBJ2-5,TRBV6-1,14,CASSSLANQETQYF
once,-,TRBJ1-5,TRBV6-1,15,CASSADKYSNQPQHF
-,-,TRBJ2-7,TRBV29-1,13,CSVMKGSSYEQYF
-,-,TRBJ2-5,TRBV7-9,15,CASSPSRLLQETQYF
-,-,TRBJ1-2,TRBV6-4,14,CASSGRTGSYGYTF
-,-,TRBJ1-5,TRBV4-2,15,CASSQAAVGNQPQHF
-,-,TRBJ2-7,TRBV5-4,10,CASSLYQQYF
-,-,TRBJ2-3,TRBV6-5,14,CASSYSAELDTQYF
-,TRBD1,TRBJ2-1,TRBV5-8,16,CASSLVGTGINNEQFF
-,-,TRBJ1-5,TRBV4-3,18,CASSQDPPGQTNNQPQHF
-,-,TRBJ2-7,TRBV5-1,13,CASSPADSPEQYF
-,TRBD1,TRBJ2-1,TRBV28,15,CASSPMGQLYNEQFF
-,-,TRBJ1-5,TRBV11-2,14,CASSLEGRAQPQHF
-,-,TRBJ1-1,TRBV5-1,15,CASSLGRTVNTEAFF
-,TRBD2,TRBJ2-3,TRBV5-1,17,CASSLHLGLAETDTQYF
-,-,TRBJ2-1,TRBV19,18,CASSSYWSGGLIGNEQFF
-,-,TRBJ2-3,TRBV30,14,CAWSVIAATDTQYF
-,-,TRBJ2-3,TRBV5-6,15,CASSLVAGGTDTQYF
-,-,TRBJ1-1,TRBV4-2,13,CASSQVGDTEAFF
-,TRBD2,TRBJ2-1,TRBV9,14,CASSVRDYSKEQFF
-,-,TRBJ2-7,TRBV13,13,CASSPAGTYEQYF
-,-,TRBJ1-1,TRBV18,12,CASSPRESEAFF
once,-,TRBJ1-1,TRBV12-5,17,CASGPARDTKPNTEAFF
-,-,TRBJ1-2,TRBV7-3,16,CASSLTPRPRGNGYTF
-,-,TRBJ1-2,TRBV29-1,13,CSVAGGTNYGYTF
-,TRBD2,TRBJ2-1,TRBV7-9,16,CASSLLSGGGYNEQFF
-,TRBD2,TRBJ2-1,TRBV30,16,CAWSVGPSAGGNEQFF
once,-,TRBJ2-7,TRBV27,16,CASSRSLAGNSYEQYF
-,-,TRBJ2-1,TRBV5-1,16,CASSLFNVAAGNEQFF
-,-,TRBJ2-1,TRBV19,13,CASSPVQGNEQFF
-,-,TRBJ1-5,TRBV7-9,14,CASSPPTVNQPQHF
-,-,TRBJ1-3,TRBV6-6,15,CASSYRPANGNTIYF
-,-,TRBJ1-2,TRBV30,16,CAWSSLRTAFNYGYTF
-,-,TRBJ1-1,TRBV7-9,11,CASSQQVEAFF
-,TRBD1,TRBJ1-2,TRBV10-1,14,CAIHSGTGTKGYTF
-,TRBD1,TRBJ1-5,TRBV19,15,CASSPRQGTNQPQHF
-,TRBD1,TRBJ2-5,TRBV10-1,15,CASSEQGSSQETQYF